The entry below describes one TCR beta chain. Its cognate antigen is unknown. The method was immunoSEQ multiplex PCR; TCRdb's version includes in-frame clones alone and lacks a portion of them. Of 20,000 to 25,000 clones detected, about two thirds appear once; the ten largest clones hold approximately 15%. The data stem from a study of PD-1 blockade in classical Hodgkin lymphoma. Relapse after autologous stem cell transplantation occurred in every patient, and brentuximab vedotin exposure varied. This CDR3 is 19 amino acids long. CDR1 SGDLS and CDR2 YYNGEE come from the germline V gene. Trimming removed 0 bases from V and 0 bases from J; junction bases left unmatched: 10. Findings and caveats of the study: CD4+ TCR diversity, unlike CD8+, climbed significantly by C4D1. Whatever underlies the repertoire differences (possibly disease activity or prior therapy) remains undefined. Patients newly diagnosed and complete responders had comparable baseline diversity. As was reported, newly diagnosed patients showed lower baseline TCR diversity than healthy donors did.

The chain combines TRBV9 with TRBJ2-3; TRBD2 matches 10 bases. The TCR was taken from a human donor with classical Hodgkin lymphoma. The sequencing used peripheral blood mononuclear cells (PBMCs), collected at baseline. The CDR3 coding sequence is TGTGCCAGCAGCGTAGAGGCCCTCTTAGCGGGGGGAAGCACAGATACGCAGTATTTT. The encoded protein is CASSVEALLAGGSTDTQYF.